Given below is one T cell receptor (beta chain) in context. This specimen comes from a study of blood T cell repertoires in COVID-19. Study-level information: Acute-phase and convalescent COVID-19 samples originated in the United States, Italy and Spain. Sample material is recorded as cDNA or gDNA derived from T cells, B-cell-depleted T cells, or PBMCs.

In the original workflow: Estimates of nucleated cell counts were drawn from the amplification of reference gene primers. Clones were read by immunoSEQ multiplex PCR, and TCRdb kept only the in-frame ones, dropping some. V and J calls plus clone size are reproduced from that table; the DNA served to infer D and trimming. The table records 120,000 or so clones, around nine tenths of them present only once. V lost 1 base to trimming and J lost 2 bases, with 11 bases between them. This CDR3 spans 15 amino acids. Per the germline V gene, CDR1 is LGHDT and CDR2 is YNNKEL (reference sequence). Input material: peripheral blood. This sequence originates from a woman between 50 and 59 years old with acute or convalescent COVID-19. The V gene is TRBV3-1 (or the pseudogene TRBV3-2), the J gene TRBJ2-5, with D possibly TRBD1 on 6 matching bases. CDR3 protein: CASSQGGQIQETQYF. Here the CDR3 DNA reads TGTGCCAGCAGCCAAGGTGGACAGATTCAAGAGACCCAGTACTTC.